This T cell receptor (beta chain) was captured by sequencing in a study of cytotoxic CD8 clonotypes in ibrutinib-treated CLL. Across the study: Partial responses numbered some 24 and complete responses 2; after a median about 72 months, roughly 14 stayed remitted and approximately 12 progressed. After treatment lasting a median 12 months, range 6 to 36, response samples were collected. Regarding the study as a whole: Increased clonality at ibrutinib response gave way to a return toward baseline at progression.

In its sample, this clone was seen once. What it binds is not known. Sequencing sought depths of 1 in 200,000 to 1 in 1 million T cells. TCRdb's table, derived via immunoSEQ multiplex PCR, lists solely in-frame clones and lacks some. Of about 25,000 clones listed, approximately 85% were seen once; the top ten hold about 8%. In germline, CDR1 is WSHSY, CDR2 SAAADI. V lost 6 bases, J lost 3 bases, and 4 bases lay in between. This CDR3 contains 11 residues. The J gene is TRBJ2-3, the V gene TRBV10-2; D remains unclear. The sequence was obtained from a human donor with chronic lymphocytic leukemia. Here the sequenced sample was PBMCs, taken after 24 months of ibrutinib treatment. CDR3 in amino acids: CASSRTDTQYF. The CDR3 nucleotides are TGCGCCAGCAGCCGAACAGATACGCAGTATTTT.